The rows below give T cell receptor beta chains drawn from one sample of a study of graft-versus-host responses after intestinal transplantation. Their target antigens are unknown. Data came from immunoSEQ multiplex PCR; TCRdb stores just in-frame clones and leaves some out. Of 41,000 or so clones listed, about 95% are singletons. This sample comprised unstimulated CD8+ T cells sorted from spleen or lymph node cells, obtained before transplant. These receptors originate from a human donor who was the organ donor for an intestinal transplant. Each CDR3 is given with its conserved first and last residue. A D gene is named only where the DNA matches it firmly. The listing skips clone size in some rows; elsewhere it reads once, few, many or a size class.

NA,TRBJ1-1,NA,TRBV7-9,CASSSYVNTEAFF,TGTGCCAGCAGCTCGTATGTGAACACTGAAGCTTTCTTT
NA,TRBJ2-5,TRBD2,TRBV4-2,CASSQYLAGGPETQYF,TGTGCCAGCAGCCAATATCTAGCGGGGGGACCAGAGACCCAGTACTTC
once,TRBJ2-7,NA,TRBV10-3,CAISEYGGTNSYEQYF,TGTGCCATCAGTGAGTATGGGGGGACGAATTCCTACGAGCAGTACTTC
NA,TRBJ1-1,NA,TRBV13,CASSSRLHTEAFF,TGTGCCAGCAGCTCCCGACTACACACTGAAGCTTTCTTT
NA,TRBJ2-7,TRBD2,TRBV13,CASSLGRGGYEQYF,TGTGCCAGCAGCTTAGGACGGGGGGGCTACGAGCAGTACTTC
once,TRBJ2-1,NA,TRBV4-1,CASSQEDSSYNEQFF,TGCGCCAGCAGCCAAGAGGATAGCTCCTACAATGAGCAGTTCTTC
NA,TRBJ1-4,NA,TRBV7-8,CASSVTNEKLFF,TGTGCCAGCAGCGTTACTAATGAAAAACTGTTTTTT
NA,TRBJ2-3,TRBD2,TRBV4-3,CASSQDSGGATDTQYF,TGCGCCAGCAGCCAAGATAGCGGGGGGGCCACAGATACGCAGTATTTT
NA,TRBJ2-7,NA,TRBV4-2,CASSHVRAEQYF,TGTGCCAGCAGCCATGTCCGGGCCGAGCAGTACTTC
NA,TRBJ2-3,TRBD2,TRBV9,CASSSGGWRGRDTQYF,TGTGCCAGCAGTTCGGGGGGATGGCGGGGAAGGGATACGCAGTATTTT
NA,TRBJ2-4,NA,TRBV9,CASSLSWGTKNIQYF,TGTGCCAGCAGCTTATCATGGGGGACCAAAAACATTCAGTACTTC
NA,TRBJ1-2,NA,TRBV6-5,CASSYYPGLDYGYTF,TGTGCCAGCAGTTACTACCCAGGGTTGGACTATGGCTACACCTTC
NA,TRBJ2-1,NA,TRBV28,CASSSGPGVNEQFF,TGTGCCAGCAGTTCGGGACCCGGAGTGAATGAGCAGTTCTTC
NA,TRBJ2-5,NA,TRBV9,CASSVHPSSTKGETQYF,TGTGCCAGCAGCGTTCATCCTTCTAGCACAAAGGGAGAGACCCAGTACTTC
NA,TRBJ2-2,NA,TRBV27,CASSFWSRHTGELFF,TGTGCCAGCAGTTTTTGGTCCAGACACACCGGGGAGCTGTTTTTT
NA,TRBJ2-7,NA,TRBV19,CASSIVAGANEQYF,TGTGCCAGTAGTATCGTGGCCGGCGCGAACGAGCAGTACTTC
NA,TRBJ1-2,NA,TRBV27,CASSVGIDYGYTF,TGTGCCAGCAGTGTCGGGATCGACTATGGCTACACCTTC
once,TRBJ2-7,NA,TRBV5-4,CASSTGGTYEQYF,TGTGCCAGCAGCACCGGCGGAACCTACGAGCAGTACTTC
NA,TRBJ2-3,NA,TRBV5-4,CASSLAEAQYF,TGTGCCAGCAGCTTAGCGGAAGCGCAGTATTTT
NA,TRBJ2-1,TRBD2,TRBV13,CASLASGYNEQFF,TGTGCCAGCCTCGCTAGCGGATACAATGAGCAGTTCTTC
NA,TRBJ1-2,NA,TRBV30,CAWTIGVASPNNYGYTF,TGTGCCTGGACGATAGGGGTGGCTTCTCCTAATAACTATGGCTACACCTTC
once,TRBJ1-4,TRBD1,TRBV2,CASSATGGLTNEKLFF,TGTGCCAGCAGTGCCACAGGGGGTTTGACTAATGAAAAACTGTTTTTT
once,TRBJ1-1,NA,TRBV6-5,CASSYGHPNTEAFF,TGTGCCAGCAGTTACGGACACCCGAACACTGAAGCTTTCTTT
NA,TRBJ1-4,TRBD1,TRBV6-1,CASSEYMARGREKLFF,TGTGCCAGCAGTGAATATATGGCCAGGGGGAGAGAAAAACTGTTTTTT
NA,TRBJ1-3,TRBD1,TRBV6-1,CASSPWTGAGNTIYF,TGTGCCAGCAGTCCTTGGACAGGGGCAGGAAACACCATATATTTT
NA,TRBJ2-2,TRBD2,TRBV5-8,CASSLLAGGRTGELFF,TGTGCCAGCAGCCTGCTAGCGGGGGGGCGGACCGGGGAGCTGTTTTTT
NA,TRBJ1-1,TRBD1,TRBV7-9,CASSFGTATEAFF,TGTGCCAGCAGCTTCGGGACAGCGACTGAAGCTTTCTTT
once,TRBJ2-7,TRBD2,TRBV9,CASSASGGVYEQYF,TGTGCCAGCAGCGCCAGCGGGGGGGTCTACGAGCAGTACTTC
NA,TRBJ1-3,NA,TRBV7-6,CASSLCLGATIYF,TGTGCCAGCAGCTTATGTCTTGGAGCCACCATATATTTT
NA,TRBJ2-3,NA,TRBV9,CASSVDGLGGTDTQYF,TGTGCCAGCAGCGTAGACGGCTTAGGTGGCACAGATACGCAGTATTTT
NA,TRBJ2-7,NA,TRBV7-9,CASSHDPSSYEQYF,TGTGCCAGCAGCCACGACCCTAGCTCCTACGAGCAGTACTTC
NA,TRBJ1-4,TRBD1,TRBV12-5,CASGFSTGLNEKLFF,TGTGCTAGTGGTTTTTCGACAGGGCTCAATGAAAAACTGTTTTTT
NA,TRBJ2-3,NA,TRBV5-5,CASSSFRRGTDTQYF,TGTGCCAGCAGTTCCTTTAGGAGGGGCACAGATACGCAGTATTTT
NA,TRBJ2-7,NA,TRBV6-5,CASSEGASYEQYF,TGTGCCAGCTCGGAGGGGGCGTCCTACGAGCAGTACTTC
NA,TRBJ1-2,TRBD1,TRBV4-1,CASSQDWFEGQGYGYTF,TGCGCCAGCAGCCAAGATTGGTTCGAGGGACAGGGCTATGGCTACACCTTC
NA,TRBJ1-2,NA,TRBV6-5,CASRTHGGPYGYTF,TGTGCCAGCAGGACCCATGGGGGGCCCTATGGCTACACCTTC
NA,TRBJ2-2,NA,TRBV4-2,CASSQWGPSNTGELFF,TGTGCCAGCAGCCAGTGGGGACCCTCGAACACCGGGGAGCTGTTTTTT
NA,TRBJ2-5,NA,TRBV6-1,CASSAGSQETQYF,TGTGCCAGCAGTGCGGGATCACAAGAGACCCAGTACTTC
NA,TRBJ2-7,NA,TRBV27,CASSSGFEQYF,TGTGCCAGCAGTTCAGGGTTCGAGCAGTACTTC
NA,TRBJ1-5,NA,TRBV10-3,CAIRRDSNQPQHF,TGTGCCATCAGGCGGGACAGCAATCAGCCCCAGCATTTT
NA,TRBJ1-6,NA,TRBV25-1,CASSDRGNSPLHF,TGTGCCAGCAGTGACAGGGGTAATTCACCCCTCCACTTT
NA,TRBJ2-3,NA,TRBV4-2,CASSQGAGDTQYF,TGTGCCAGCAGCCAAGGAGCAGGGGATACGCAGTATTTT
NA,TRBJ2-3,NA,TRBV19,CASSTDATDTQYF,TGTGCCAGTAGCACTGATGCCACAGATACGCAGTATTTT
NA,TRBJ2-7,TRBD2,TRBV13,CASSLTGSGGARTHEQYF,TGTGCCAGCAGCTTAACAGGGAGCGGGGGGGCCCGGACCCACGAGCAGTACTTC
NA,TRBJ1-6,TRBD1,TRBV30,CALTGWGNSPLHF,TGTGCCCTGACAGGGTGGGGGAATTCACCCCTCCACTTT
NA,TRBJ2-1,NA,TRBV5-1,CASTGASSYNEQFF,TGCGCCAGCACCGGAGCCAGCTCCTACAATGAGCAGTTCTTC
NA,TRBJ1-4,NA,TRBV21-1,CASSKGGGGHEKLFF,TGTGCCAGCAGCAAAGGAGGGGGAGGACATGAAAAACTGTTTTTT
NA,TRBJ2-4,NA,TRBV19,CASTTGWGAKNIQYF,TGTGCCAGTACTACAGGTTGGGGGGCCAAAAACATTCAGTACTTC
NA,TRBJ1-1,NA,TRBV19,CASSSTEAFF,TGTGCCAGTAGCTCAACAGAAGCTTTCTTT
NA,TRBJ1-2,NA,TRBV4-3,CASSQPGTDYGYTF,TGCGCCAGCAGCCAACCGGGAACAGACTATGGCTACACCTTC
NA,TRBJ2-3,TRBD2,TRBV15,CATSRGGSTDTQYF,TGTGCCACCAGCCGCGGGGGAAGCACAGATACGCAGTATTTT
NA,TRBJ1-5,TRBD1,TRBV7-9,CASSYTGGPYSNQPQHF,TGTGCCAGCAGCTACACAGGGGGCCCCTATAGCAATCAGCCCCAGCATTTT